Below, 15 T cell receptor beta chains from the same sample are listed, as sequenced in a study of CD8 T cells in ankylosing spondylitis. TCRdb ran MiXCR on the 5' RACE reads and lists one entry per CDR3 protein. The sample lists about 240,000 distinct CDR3 sequences, approximately 11% occurring once. The source material was blood, either unsorted or a sorted T cell fraction (not recorded which). The receptors stem from a male donor with ankylosing spondylitis or in good health (not recorded which).

This clonotype appeared many times. This chain joins TRBV7-2 and TRBJ2-7; a weak D match, TRBD2 (6 bases). V gave up 5 bases and J gave up 2 bases, with 13 bases separating them. CDR3 size: 14 residues. Germline V gene lookup returns CDR1 SGHTA and CDR2 FQGNSA. The CDR3: CASSRDWYTYEQYF. The CDR3 coding sequence is TGTGCCAGCAGCCGGGACTGGTATACCTACGAGCAGTACTTC.

In its sample, this clonotype was seen many times. V is TRBV10-3 and J is TRBJ2-3; either TRBD1 or TRBD2 may fit D (5 bases each). Trimming removed 4 bases at V and 12 bases at J, with 14 bases between. Germline assignment: CDR1 ENHRY and CDR2 SYGVKD. This CDR3 is built from 12 residues. The CDR3 nucleotides are TGTGCCATCAGTGGGGACCTTAAGAAACAGTATTTT. Amino acid sequence: CAISGDLKKQYF.

Regarding this clonotype: Germline and junction disagree at one end, which may indicate a read error. The V call is TRBV6-5, the J call TRBJ1-5; D unclear. Germline CDR1 reads MNHEY; CDR2 reads SVGAGI. There are 13 residues in the CDR3. CDR3 DNA sequence: TGTGCCAGCAGTTCGTCTAACAATCGGCCCCAGCATTTT. Its protein is CASSSSNNRPQHF.

This clonotype was counted ten times or more. The rearrangement uses TRBV12-3 or TRBV12-4 and TRBJ2-7; the D is unclear. The CDR3 totals 12 residues. Trimming shortened V by 7 bases and J by 4 bases, and 11 bases separated the two germline ends. The CDR3 sequence: CASTSLGYEQYF. The CDR3 DNA reads as TGTGCCAGCACCTCGTTAGGGTACGAGCAGTACTTC.

There are many counts of this clonotype. J is TRBJ2-1 and V is TRBV20-1; 12 positions agree with TRBD2. J lost 2 bases, V lost 1 base, and 3 bases had no gene match. The CDR3 contains 16 residues. CDR1 is DFQATT, CDR2 SNEGSKA, per germline (reference sequence). CDR3 in amino acids: CSARGLAGGTYNEQFF. For the CDR3, the DNA is TGCAGTGCTAGAGGGCTAGCGGGGGGGACCTACAATGAGCAGTTCTTC.

This clonotype showed up just a few times. The genes are TRBV18 and TRBJ2-3; 13 nucleotides line up with TRBD2. V lost 3 bases to trimming and J lost 3 bases; unmatched junction nucleotides: 15. This CDR3 has 20 amino acids. Germline V gene sequence: CDR1 KGHSH, CDR2 LQKENI. CDR3 sequence: CASSPTIGLAGDGETDTQYF. The CDR3 coding sequence is TGTGCCAGCTCACCTACAATTGGACTAGCGGGGGATGGTGAAACAGATACGCAGTATTTT.

Ten or more counts support this clonotype. The rearrangement uses TRBV29-1 and TRBJ2-1; 11 bases fit TRBD2. CDR3 size: 15 residues. With V trimmed by 0 bases and J by 7 bases, 5 bases remained unmatched. Germline-derived CDR1 and CDR2 are SQVTM and ANQGSEA. CDR3 amino acids: CSVEELAGGPNEQFF. The CDR3 bases are TGCAGCGTTGAAGAGCTAGCGGGAGGACCAAATGAGCAGTTCTTC.

This clonotype was counted many times. This rearrangement joins TRBV7-3 to TRBJ2-4, with 9 positions matching TRBD1. V lost 6 bases and J lost 3; bases outside the gene matches: 9. The length of the CDR3 is 16 residues. Germline values: CDR1 SGHTA, CDR2 FQGTGA. The CDR3 DNA follows: TGTGCCAGCAGTCTAACAGGGGGCGCTGACAAAAACATTCAGTACTTC. This encodes CASSLTGGADKNIQYF.

This clonotype was observed a handful of times. The chain is built from TRBV3-1 and TRBJ2-5, with D hard to call. The CDR3 is 14 residues long. The germline V and J ends were trimmed by 2 bases and 5 bases, with 12 bases remaining between them. CDR1 is LGHDT and CDR2 is YNNKEL in the germline V gene (reference sequence). In DNA, the CDR3 is TGTGCCAGCAGCCAAAGCCCGGGCGTGGAGACCCAGTACTTC. Translation: CASSQSPGVETQYF.

This clonotype was seen more than once but under ten times. The chain uses TRBV29-1 and TRBJ2-5, with 9 nucleotides matching TRBD1. CDR3 length equals 15 residues. The V gene end was trimmed by 7 bases and the J gene end by 4 bases; junction bases not matched to a gene: 13. Germline CDR1 is SQVTM and CDR2 is ANQGSEA. CDR3 protein: CSAVPGQGLIETQYF. In nucleotides, the CDR3 is TGCAGCGCAGTCCCGGGACAGGGATTGATAGAGACCCAGTACTTC.

In its sample, this clonotype was seen many times. This chain links TRBV20-1 with TRBJ1-2; weak D call: TRBD1 (6 bases). Germline lookup yields CDR1 DFQATT and CDR2 SNEGSKA (reference sequence). The CDR3 consists of 14 residues. With 3 bases removed from V and 8 bases from J, the gap between germline ends came to 19 bases. CDR3 DNA: TGCAGTGCTAGTAATGGGGGGGGCGCGAACGGCTACACCTTC. Residues: CSASNGGGANGYTF.

In regard to this clonotype: One junction end disagrees with the germline gene, perhaps due to a read error. This chain links TRBV3-1 with TRBJ2-1, with a tentative D call TRBD2 (6 bases). Germline assignment: CDR1 LGHDT and CDR2 YNNKEL (reference sequence). The CDR3 is 16 amino acids. The CDR3 DNA sequence: TGTGCCAGCAGTCAAGTGGGGACGGGGGATTACAATGAGCAGTTCTTC. Translation gives CASSQVGTGDYNEQFF.

This clonotype was detected only a few times. CDR3 protein: CASSPRTSWNEQYF. The CDR3 DNA follows: TGTGCCAGCAGCCCCAGGACTAGCTGGAACGAGCAGTACTTC. This chain uses TRBV7-8 with TRBJ2-7, with 8 bases aligning to TRBD2. The CDR3 has 14 amino acids. With 5 bases clipped from V and 5 bases from J, the junction kept 8 bases outside the gene matches. Germline values: CDR1 SGHVS, CDR2 FQNEAQ.

The CDR3 region is CASSLGGLRNIQYF. The CDR3 DNA reads as TGTGCCAGCAGTTTGGGGGGGCTCAGGAACATTCAGTACTTC. The rearrangement uses TRBV28 and TRBJ2-4, with D maybe TRBD2 (7 bases). Germline lookup yields CDR1 MDHEN and CDR2 SYDVKM. The CDR3 has 14 amino acids. Trimming shortened V by 3 bases and J by 7 bases, and 13 bases separated the two germline ends.

The gene calls are TRBV3-1 and TRBJ2-7; possible D gene TRBD2, 5 bases. The CDR3 contains 15 residues. CDR1 and CDR2 (germline): LGHDT, YNNKEL (reference sequence). With 4 bases removed from V and 0 bases from J, the gap between germline ends came to 13 bases. The CDR3 region has the DNA TGTGCCAGCAGCCCACTCGACGGGGACTCCTACGAGCAGTACTTC. It codes for CASSPLDGDSYEQYF.